Included here is one T cell receptor beta chain sequence, with context. Its specificity is not known. These data come from a study of monozygotic twins with inflammatory bowel disease. Molecular identifiers with 6-nucleotide sample barcodes were added during cDNA synthesis via template switching. TCRdb reprocessed the 5' RACE reads; each CDR3 protein has one entry and no DNA is given. With 200,000 to 250,000 distinct CDR3 sequences in the sample, the ten largest clones hold roughly 1.5%. Study-wide points: It was observed that concordant and discordant twins did not differ in repertoire similarity, possibly given limited power. Patients received differing immunosuppressive treatments, which may have added variability to their repertoires. Clonotype overlap with others was lower in IBD patients than in healthy twins, a difference that was greatest with disease activity.

CDR3 length equals 14 residues. The sequence came from a human donor with ulcerative colitis or Crohn's disease, or a healthy co-twin of an affected twin (not recorded which). Sequenced: blood. The chain employs TRBV12-3 or TRBV12-4 and TRBJ2-7. The CDR3 here is CASSSGRSSYEQYF.